This is a list of T cell receptor beta chains from one sample in a study of cytomegalovirus exposure and HLA in healthy donors. Method: immunoSEQ multiplex PCR; TCRdb's copy keeps in-frame clones and lacks some. The sample lists around 170,000 clones, 71% occurring once. The sample consisted of PBMCs. These receptor sequences come from a girl aged 10-17 years in good health and CMV-seronegative. Each CDR3 is given with its conserved first and last residue. Fields, in order: clone size, J gene, V gene, D gene, CDR3 length, CDR3 protein, CDR3 DNA. A D gene is named only where the DNA matches it firmly. Clone size appears in some rows only: once, few, many, or a class for an expanded clone.

. TRBJ1-1 TRBV2 . 14 CASSRGTSNTEAFF TGTGCCAGCAGTAGAGGGACATCGAACACTGAAGCTTTCTTT
. TRBJ2-1 TRBV7-9 TRBD1 15 CASSPWAGGVDEQFF TGTGCCAGCAGCCCATGGGCAGGGGGTGTGGATGAGCAGTTCTTC
. TRBJ2-7 TRBV19 . 16 CASSMGTTKNPYEQYF TGTGCCAGTAGTATGGGGACAACAAAAAATCCCTACGAGCAGTACTTC
. TRBJ1-5 TRBV19 . 14 CASSTTGRNQPQHF TGTGCCAGTAGTACTACAGGGCGCAATCAGCCCCAGCATTTT
. TRBJ1-1 TRBV5-1 TRBD1 17 CASSLSTGAGVDTEAFF TGCGCCAGCAGCTTGTCTACAGGGGCAGGTGTGGACACTGAAGCTTTCTTT
. TRBJ2-1 TRBV5-1 TRBD2 15 CASSLEAGGYNEQFF TGCGCCAGCAGCTTGGAGGCGGGAGGATACAATGAGCAGTTCTTC
. TRBJ2-3 TRBV7-2 . 12 CASIPFVDTQYF TGTGCCAGCATCCCGTTCGTCGATACGCAGTATTTT
. TRBJ2-1 TRBV7-9 . 14 CASSPLVYGLEQFF TGTGCCAGCAGTCCCCTCGTGTACGGACTTGAGCAGTTCTTC
. TRBJ2-1 TRBV4-2 . 16 CASSQEAGHVRNEQFF TGTGCCAGCAGCCAAGAGGCGGGGCATGTTCGTAATGAGCAGTTCTTC
. TRBJ1-2 TRBV2 . 12 CASREAYYGYTF TGTGCCAGCAGGGAGGCTTACTATGGCTACACCTTC
. TRBJ2-7 TRBV28 . 15 CASSSGMSASYEQYF TGTGCCAGCAGTTCCGGGATGTCGGCCTCCTACGAGCAGTACTTC
. TRBJ1-2 TRBV7-8 TRBD1 16 CASSRGGTGENYGYTF TGTGCCAGCAGCCGGGGAGGGACAGGGGAGAACTATGGCTACACCTTC
. TRBJ2-7 TRBV6-6 TRBD2 15 CASSYLAGGSYEQYF TGTGCCAGCAGTTACTTAGCGGGGGGGTCCTACGAGCAGTACTTC
. TRBJ1-1 TRBV4-2 TRBD1 18 CASSQDLTGTGMYTEAFF TGTGCCAGCAGCCAAGATTTGACCGGGACAGGGATGTACACTGAAGCTTTCTTT
. TRBJ2-7 TRBV5-6 . 15 CASSLIAGQSYEQYF TGTGCCAGCAGCTTAATTGCGGGACAGAGCTACGAGCAGTACTTC
. TRBJ1-5 TRBV7-2 . 14 CASSAGPWDQPQHF TGTGCCAGCAGCGCGGGACCCTGGGATCAGCCCCAGCATTTT
. TRBJ2-7 TRBV5-1 . 11 CASSPSDEQYF TGCGCCAGCAGCCCCTCAGACGAGCAGTACTTC
. TRBJ1-1 TRBV19 TRBD1 17 CASSLAIQTGPNTEAFF TGTGCCAGTAGTTTAGCCATTCAGACAGGGCCGAACACTGAAGCTTTCTTT
. TRBJ1-6 TRBV5-1 . 14 CASSEQAANSPLHF TGCGCCAGCAGTGAACAGGCGGCAAATTCACCCCTCCACTTT
once TRBJ2-3 TRBV9 TRBD2 15 CASSVVTSGSDTQYF TGTGCCAGCAGCGTAGTGACTAGCGGATCAGATACGCAGTATTTT
. TRBJ2-7 TRBV10-3 TRBD1 14 CAISSGTERYEQYF TGTGCCATCAGTTCTGGGACAGAGAGATACGAGCAGTACTTC
. TRBJ2-7 TRBV6-6 TRBD2 10 CASGGDEQYF TGTGCCAGCGGGGGGGACGAGCAGTACTTC
. TRBJ2-7 TRBV4-1 . 14 CASSQVQGYGEQYF TGCGCCAGCAGCCAAGTACAGGGTTACGGCGAGCAGTACTTC
. TRBJ2-7 TRBV27 TRBD2 14 CASSGRGGSYEQYF TGTGCCAGCAGTGGACGGGGGGGGTCCTACGAGCAGTACTTC
. TRBJ2-5 TRBV19 TRBD2 13 CASSTSGGQTQYF TGTGCCAGTAGTACTAGCGGGGGACAGACCCAGTACTTC
few TRBJ2-3 TRBV4-2 TRBD2 18 CASSQELTSGGRTDTQYF TGTGCCAGCAGCCAAGAACTGACTAGCGGGGGGAGAACAGATACGCAGTATTTT
few TRBJ1-1 TRBV9 TRBD1 16 CASSVARQGGNTEAFF TGTGCCAGCAGCGTAGCGAGACAGGGAGGAAACACTGAAGCTTTCTTT
. TRBJ1-4 TRBV5-6 . 14 CASSLRGIGEKLFF TGTGCCAGCAGCTTACGGGGGATCGGGGAAAAACTGTTTTTT
few TRBJ2-1 TRBV19 TRBD2 17 CASSMGASGGERVEQFF TGTGCCAGTAGTATGGGGGCTAGCGGGGGGGAGCGGGTTGAGCAGTTCTTC
few TRBJ2-7 TRBV29-1 . 11 CSVELNYEQYF TGCAGCGTTGAACTAAATTACGAGCAGTACTTC
. TRBJ2-4 TRBV4-1 TRBD1 13 CASRQQGGNIQYF TGCGCCAGCAGACAACAGGGGGGAAACATTCAGTACTTC
. TRBJ2-6 TRBV6-4 . 16 CASSATESTGANVLTF TGTGCCAGCAGTGCGACAGAATCAACTGGGGCCAACGTCCTGACTTTC
. TRBJ1-4 TRBV5-8 . 15 CASSLGQATNEKLFF TGTGCCAGCAGCTTGGGGCAGGCAACTAATGAAAAACTGTTTTTT
. TRBJ1-2 TRBV7-6 . 15 CASSDRSIANYGYTF TGTGCCAGCAGCGACAGGTCCATAGCTAACTATGGCTACACCTTC
few TRBJ1-2 TRBV18 . 14 CASSPSLGPNGYTF TGTGCCAGCTCACCTAGTCTGGGCCCTAATGGCTACACCTTC
few TRBJ2-2 TRBV29-1 . 13 CSVVPGNTGELFF TGCAGCGTTGTGCCGGGGAACACCGGGGAGCTGTTTTTT
. TRBJ2-7 TRBV10-1 . 13 CASSFSGGYEQYF TGCGCCAGCAGTTTTTCAGGAGGGTACGAGCAGTACTTC
few TRBJ2-1 TRBV6-5 TRBD2 15 CATTKRGGIPNEQFF TGTGCCACCACTAAACGGGGGGGAATTCCTAATGAGCAGTTCTTC
few TRBJ2-5 TRBV5-1 TRBD2 15 CASSPTSGAQETQYF TGCGCCAGCAGTCCAACTAGCGGGGCCCAAGAGACCCAGTACTTC
. TRBJ1-2 TRBV6-6 . 16 CASRDHYREWAYGYTF TGTGCCAGCAGGGACCATTACAGGGAGTGGGCCTATGGCTACACCTTC
. TRBJ1-4 TRBV9 . 14 CASSGQARNEKLFF TGTGCCAGCAGCGGACAGGCTCGTAACGAAAAACTGTTTTTT
. TRBJ1-1 TRBV6-6 . 16 CASSPGRGRENTEAFF TGTGCCAGCAGTCCCGGGCGGGGCAGGGAGAACACTGAAGCTTTCTTT
. TRBJ1-2 TRBV9 . 17 CASSDPAGAGVNYGYTF TGTGCCAGCAGCGACCCCGCGGGGGCAGGGGTTAACTATGGCTACACCTTC